A selection of T cell receptor beta chains follows, all from one sample in a study of chronic HIV infection and antiretroviral therapy. TCRdb fed the 5' RACE reads into MiXCR, producing one record per CDR3 protein. The sample lists more than 30,000 distinct CDR3 sequences, about 9.6% occurring once. The specimen sequenced was peripheral blood. The origin of the receptors is an adult who had HIV and had not received antiretroviral therapy, or was an uninfected healthy control (not recorded which). Both conserved end residues are part of each CDR3. Each record gives: clone size, J gene, D gene, V gene, CDR3 protein, CDR3 DNA. D genes are given only for firm matches. A row's size may be missing; if present it is once, few, many or a size class.

size: NA; J: TRBJ1-6; D: NA; V: TRBV7-2; CDR3: CASSSFGTANNSPLHF; DNA: TGTGCCAGCAGCTCCTTCGGGACGGCTAATAATTCACCCCTCCACTTT
size: NA; J: TRBJ2-3; D: NA; V: TRBV5-1; CDR3: CASSPASTDTQYF; DNA: TGCGCCAGCAGCCCTGCTAGCACAGATACGCAGTATTTT
size: NA; J: TRBJ1-1; D: NA; V: TRBV7-6; CDR3: CASSPYMNTEAFF; DNA: TGTGCCAGCAGCCCTTACATGAACACTGAAGCTTTCTTT
size: many; J: TRBJ2-7; D: NA; V: TRBV27; CDR3: CASSLLRPTPFSYEQYF; DNA: TGTGCCAGCAGTTTACTTAGGCCGACACCCTTCTCCTACGAGCAGTACTTC
size: many; J: TRBJ2-3; D: TRBD1; V: TRBV4-2; CDR3: CASSQGGTGVTDTQYF; DNA: TGTGCCAGCAGCCAAGGAGGGACAGGGGTAACAGATACGCAGTATTTT
size: many; J: TRBJ1-1; D: TRBD1; V: TRBV29-1; CDR3: CSVEDPDRGLTEAFF; DNA: TGCAGCGTTGAGGACCCGGACAGGGGGCTCACTGAAGCTTTCTTT
size: few; J: TRBJ2-2; D: NA; V: TRBV20-1; CDR3: CSARKGTLNTGELFF; DNA: TGCAGTGCTAGAAAGGGGACGCTGAACACCGGGGAGCTGTTTTTT
size: NA; J: TRBJ1-5; D: NA; V: TRBV7-6; CDR3: CASSLEVGNGNQPQHF; DNA: TGTGCCAGCAGCTTAGAGGTGGGGAATGGCAATCAGCCCCAGCATTTT
size: few; J: TRBJ1-5; D: NA; V: TRBV6-2/TRBV6-3; CDR3: CASSYSGGGSNQPQHF; DNA: TGTGCCAGCAGTTACTCGGGCGGGGGAAGCAATCAGCCCCAGCATTTT
size: NA; J: TRBJ2-3; D: TRBD2; V: TRBV2; CDR3: CVSTPSSGRPTDTQYF; DNA: TGTGTGAGCACTCCAAGTAGCGGGAGGCCCACAGATACGCAGTATTTT
size: many; J: TRBJ1-1; D: TRBD1; V: TRBV5-1; CDR3: CASSGGGWRAEAFF; DNA: TGCGCCAGCAGCGGAGGGGGCTGGAGGGCTGAAGCTTTCTTT
size: few; J: TRBJ1-1; D: NA; V: TRBV18; CDR3: CASSPQLRDGGTEAFF; DNA: TGTGCCAGCTCACCGCAACTCCGGGACGGGGGGACTGAAGCTTTCTTT
size: many; J: TRBJ1-6; D: NA; V: TRBV20-1; CDR3: CSARDETGSASPLHF; DNA: TGCAGTGCTAGAGATGAAACCGGGTCAGCTTCACCCCTCCACTTT
size: few; J: TRBJ2-5; D: TRBD1; V: TRBV29-1; CDR3: CSGLLPGQGARETQYF; DNA: TGCAGCGGCCTCCTCCCGGGACAGGGGGCTCGGGAGACCCAGTACTTC
size: NA; J: TRBJ1-2; D: NA; V: TRBV12-3/TRBV12-4; CDR3: CASSLSRGKSGYTF; DNA: TGTGCCAGCAGTTTAAGCCGGGGGAAATCGGGCTACACCTTC
size: few; J: TRBJ2-7; D: TRBD1; V: TRBV4-3; CDR3: CASSVGTGYEQYF; DNA: TGCGCCAGCAGCGTCGGGACAGGGTACGAGCAGTACTTC
size: NA; J: TRBJ2-1; D: TRBD2; V: TRBV29-1; CDR3: CSVEFGGANEQFF; DNA: TGCAGCGTTGAATTCGGGGGGGCCAATGAGCAGTTCTTC
size: NA; J: TRBJ1-2; D: TRBD1; V: TRBV11-2; CDR3: CASSIGTVPSYGYTF; DNA: TGTGCCAGCAGCATAGGGACAGTGCCCTCCTATGGCTACACCTTC
size: few; J: TRBJ2-2; D: NA; V: TRBV6-6; CDR3: CASRSGTIGTGELFF; DNA: TGTGCCAGCAGATCCGGGACAATAGGGACCGGGGAGCTGTTTTTT
size: few; J: TRBJ2-1; D: NA; V: TRBV3-1; CDR3: CASSWGPQNNEQFF; DNA: TGTGCCAGCAGCTGGGGACCGCAGAACAATGAGCAGTTCTTC
size: many; J: TRBJ2-5; D: NA; V: TRBV7-9; CDR3: CASSLEGKETQYF; DNA: TGTGCCAGCAGCTTAGAGGGAAAAGAGACCCAGTACTTC
size: many; J: TRBJ2-5; D: TRBD2; V: TRBV7-6; CDR3: CASSQDAGGPETQYF; DNA: TGTGCCAGCAGCCAAGACGCGGGAGGGCCAGAGACCCAGTACTTC
size: NA; J: TRBJ1-6; D: TRBD1; V: TRBV6-2/TRBV6-3; CDR3: CASSYTPGQGAYNSPLHF; DNA: TGTGCCAGCAGTTACACACCGGGACAGGGTGCCTATAATTCACCCCTCCACTTT
size: few; J: TRBJ1-4; D: NA; V: TRBV20-1; CDR3: CSARDLGQSTEKLFF; DNA: TGCAGTGCTAGAGATCTAGGACAGAGTACCGAAAAACTGTTTTTT
size: NA; J: TRBJ1-2; D: NA; V: TRBV7-2; CDR3: CASSPGTPGYTF; DNA: TGTGCCAGCAGCCCAGGGACGCCCGGCTACACCTTC
size: many; J: TRBJ1-2; D: TRBD1; V: TRBV9; CDR3: CASSPQEGQYRNYGYTF; DNA: TGTGCCAGCAGCCCCCAGGAGGGACAGTACAGAAACTATGGCTACACCTTC
size: many; J: TRBJ2-1; D: TRBD1; V: TRBV24-1; CDR3: CATSTGTGGFNEQFF; DNA: TGTGCCACCAGCACCGGGACAGGGGGCTTCAATGAGCAGTTCTTC
size: NA; J: TRBJ2-1; D: NA; V: TRBV7-2; CDR3: CASSSTVLNEQFF; DNA: TGTGCCAGCAGTAGTACAGTACTCAATGAGCAGTTCTTC
size: few; J: TRBJ2-4; D: NA; V: TRBV6-2/TRBV6-3; CDR3: CASSAHLRRAKNIQYF; DNA: TGTGCCAGCAGTGCACACCTCAGGAGAGCCAAAAACATTCAGTACTTC
size: many; J: TRBJ2-3; D: NA; V: TRBV9; CDR3: CASSVEGASTDTQYF; DNA: TGTGCCAGCAGCGTAGAAGGGGCGAGCACAGATACGCAGTATTTT
size: few; J: TRBJ2-7; D: NA; V: TRBV7-9; CDR3: CASSLTARPLYF; DNA: TGTGCCAGCAGCTTGACAGCCCGTCCCTTGTACTTC
size: few; J: TRBJ2-7; D: TRBD1; V: TRBV29-1; CDR3: CSVFLRGWTYEQYF; DNA: TGCAGCGTCTTCCTCAGGGGGTGGACCTACGAGCAGTACTTC
size: NA; J: TRBJ1-2; D: NA; V: TRBV5-1; CDR3: CASSLGQANYGDTF; DNA: TGCGCCAGCAGCTTGGGGCAAGCTAACTATGGCGACACCTTC
size: many; J: TRBJ1-6; D: NA; V: TRBV7-9; CDR3: CASSPADSRSYNSPLHF; DNA: TGTGCCAGCAGCCCAGCCGACAGTCGCTCCTATAATTCACCCCTCCACTTT
size: many; J: TRBJ1-5; D: NA; V: TRBV29-1; CDR3: CSVGEIQPQHF; DNA: TGCAGCGTTGGGGAAATTCAGCCCCAGCATTTT
size: many; J: TRBJ2-3; D: TRBD1; V: TRBV24-1; CDR3: CATAGTGGDTQYF; DNA: TGTGCCACGGCGGGGACAGGGGGGGATACGCAGTATTTT
size: many; J: TRBJ2-7; D: NA; V: TRBV2; CDR3: CASMTGDSAYEQYF; DNA: TGTGCCAGCATGACGGGAGACAGCGCCTACGAGCAGTACTTC
size: few; J: TRBJ2-7; D: TRBD2; V: TRBV7-9; CDR3: CASSHSGGMSEQYF; DNA: TGTGCCAGCAGCCATAGCGGGGGCATGAGCGAGCAGTACTTC
size: many; J: TRBJ2-2; D: NA; V: TRBV28; CDR3: CASSSLGAGELFF; DNA: TGTGCCAGCAGTTCACTGGGCGCCGGGGAGCTGTTTTTT